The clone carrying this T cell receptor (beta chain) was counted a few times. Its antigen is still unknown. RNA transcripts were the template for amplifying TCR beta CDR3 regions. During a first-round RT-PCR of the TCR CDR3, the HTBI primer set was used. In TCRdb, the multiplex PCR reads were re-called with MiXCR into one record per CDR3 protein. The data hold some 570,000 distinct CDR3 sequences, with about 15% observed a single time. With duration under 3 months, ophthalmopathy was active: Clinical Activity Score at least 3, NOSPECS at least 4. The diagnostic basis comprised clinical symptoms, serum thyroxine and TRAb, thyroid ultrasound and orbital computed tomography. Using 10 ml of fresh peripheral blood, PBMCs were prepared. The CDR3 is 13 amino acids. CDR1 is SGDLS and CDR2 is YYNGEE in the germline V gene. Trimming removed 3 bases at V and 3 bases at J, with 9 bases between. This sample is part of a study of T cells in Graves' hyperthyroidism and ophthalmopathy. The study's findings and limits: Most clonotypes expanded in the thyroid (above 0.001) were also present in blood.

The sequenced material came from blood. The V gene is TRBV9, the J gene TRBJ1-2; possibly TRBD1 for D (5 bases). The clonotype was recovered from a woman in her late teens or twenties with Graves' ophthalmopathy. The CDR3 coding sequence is TGTGCCAGCAGCGCGAAGACAGACTATGGCTACACCTTC. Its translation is CASSAKTDYGYTF.